This T cell receptor (beta chain) was sequenced during a study of blood T cell repertoires in COVID-19. Method: immunoSEQ multiplex PCR; TCRdb's copy keeps in-frame clones and lacks some. The table records fewer than 350,000 clones, 65% to 90% of them present only once. This clone was seen a single time. The CDR3 is 14 amino acids. CDR1 and CDR2 (germline): MNHNS, SASEGT. V lost 2 bases and J lost 5, with 9 bases in between. This sequence joins TRBV6-1 and TRBJ1-4; D uncertain. Sequencing used peripheral blood. This receptor was obtained from a human donor in a cohort sampled during active COVID-19. The chain's CDR3 is CASSEWSANEKLFF. CDR3 DNA: TGTGCCAGCAGTGAATGGTCAGCGAATGAAAAACTGTTTTTT.